This T cell receptor beta chain was recovered during a study of shared clonotypes between healthy human individuals. The V end was cut by 0 bases, the J end by 0 bases, with 9 bases between. CDR1 SGHDT and CDR2 YYEEEE come from the germline V gene. This CDR3 comprises 15 residues. Method: immunoSEQ multiplex PCR; TCRdb's copy keeps in-frame clones and lacks some. The sample contains about 870,000 clones, around 93% of which appear only once. Cells designated naive CD8 were CD45RO-negative and were positively selected for CCR7, with terminally differentiated effector memory CD45RA+ cells excluded. Sample: naive CD8+ T cells sorted from blood. This rearrangement joins TRBV5-6 to TRBJ1-1; D unresolved. The receptor was derived from a young man in good health. The CDR3, as DNA: TGTGCCAGCAGCTTGGGGCCGAGGGTGAACACTGAAGCTTTCTTT. As protein: CASSLGPRVNTEAFF. The full variable domain, in which reference TRBV5-6 and TRBJ1-1 provide the parts outside the CDR3, is DAGVTQSPTHLIKTRGQQVTLRCSPKSGHDTVSWYQQALGQGPQFIFQYYEEEERQRGNFPDRFSGHQFPNYSSELNVNALLLGDSALYLCASSLGPRVNTEAFFGQGTRLTVV.